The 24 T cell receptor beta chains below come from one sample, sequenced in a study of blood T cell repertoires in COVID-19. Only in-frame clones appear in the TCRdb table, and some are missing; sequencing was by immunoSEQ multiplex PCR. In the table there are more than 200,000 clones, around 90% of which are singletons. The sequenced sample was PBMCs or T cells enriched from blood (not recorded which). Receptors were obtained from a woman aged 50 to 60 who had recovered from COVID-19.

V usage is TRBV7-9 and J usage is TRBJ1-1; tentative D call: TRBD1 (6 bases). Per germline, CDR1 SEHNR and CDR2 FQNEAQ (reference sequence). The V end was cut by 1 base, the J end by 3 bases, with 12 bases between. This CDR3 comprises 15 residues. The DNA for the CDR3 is TGTGCCAGCAGCTTAGGTGGGGGACAATACACTGAAGCTTTCTTT. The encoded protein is CASSLGGGQYTEAFF.

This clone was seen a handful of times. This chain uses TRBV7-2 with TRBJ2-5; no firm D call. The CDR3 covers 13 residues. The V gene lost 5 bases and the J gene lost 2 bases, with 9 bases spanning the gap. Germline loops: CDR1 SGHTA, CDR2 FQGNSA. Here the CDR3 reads CASSTRLQETQYF. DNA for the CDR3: TGTGCCAGCAGCACAAGACTGCAAGAGACCCAGTACTTC. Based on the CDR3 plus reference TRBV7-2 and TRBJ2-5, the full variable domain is GAGVSQSPSNKVTEKGKDVELRCDPISGHTALYWYRQSLGQGLEFLIYFQGNSAPDKSGLPSDRFSAERTGGSVSTLTIQRTQQEDSAVYLCASSTRLQETQYFGPGTRLLVL.

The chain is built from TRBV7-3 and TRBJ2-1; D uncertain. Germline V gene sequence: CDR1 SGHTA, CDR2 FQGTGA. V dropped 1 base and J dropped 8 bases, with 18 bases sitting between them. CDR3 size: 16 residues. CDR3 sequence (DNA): TGTGCCAGCAGCTTAATAGGCGACACCAAGAACTATGAGCAGTTCTTC. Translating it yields CASSLIGDTKNYEQFF.

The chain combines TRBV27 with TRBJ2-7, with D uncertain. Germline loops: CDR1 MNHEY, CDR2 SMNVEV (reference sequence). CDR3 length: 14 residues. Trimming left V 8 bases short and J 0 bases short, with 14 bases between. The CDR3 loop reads CASPPMPTSYEQYF. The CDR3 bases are TGTGCCAGCCCCCCTATGCCCACCTCCTACGAGCAGTACTTC.

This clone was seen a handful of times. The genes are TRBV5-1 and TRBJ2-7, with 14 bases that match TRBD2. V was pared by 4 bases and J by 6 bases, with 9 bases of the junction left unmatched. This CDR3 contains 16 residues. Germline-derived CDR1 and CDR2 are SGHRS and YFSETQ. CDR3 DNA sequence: TGCGCCAGCAGCGAGGATGGACTAGCGGGAGGTGGCGAGCAGTACTTC. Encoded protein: CASSEDGLAGGGEQYF.

This CDR3 reads CAIRRTSGTGELFF. For the CDR3, the DNA is TGTGCCATCCGCCGGACTAGCGGGACCGGGGAGCTGTTTTTT. V gene TRBV19 combines with J gene TRBJ2-2, with TRBD2 matching 11 bases. The CDR3 extends over 14 amino acids. Per the germline V gene, CDR1 is LNHDA and CDR2 is SQIVND (reference sequence). V trimming: 10 bases; J trimming: 5 bases; junction bases outside the gene matches: 6.

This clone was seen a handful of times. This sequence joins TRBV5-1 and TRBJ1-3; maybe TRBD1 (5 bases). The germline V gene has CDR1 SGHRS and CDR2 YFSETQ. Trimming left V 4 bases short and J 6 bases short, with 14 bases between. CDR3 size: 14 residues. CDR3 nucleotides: TGCGCCAGCAGCCAGGGTCTTAACGAAAACACCATATATTTT. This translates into CASSQGLNENTIYF. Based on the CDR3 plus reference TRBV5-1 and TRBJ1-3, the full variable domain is KAGVTQTPRYLIKTRGQQVTLSCSPISGHRSVSWYQQTPGQGLQFLFEYFSETQRNKGNFPGRFSGRQFSNSRSEMNVSTLELGDSALYLCASSQGLNENTIYFGEGSWLTVV.

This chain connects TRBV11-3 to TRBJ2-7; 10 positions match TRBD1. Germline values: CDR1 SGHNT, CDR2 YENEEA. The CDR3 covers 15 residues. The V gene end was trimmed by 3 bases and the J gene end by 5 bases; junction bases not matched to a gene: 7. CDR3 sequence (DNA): TGTGCCAGCAGCTTGGGACAGGGGCATGGGGACGAGCAGTACTTC. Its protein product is CASSLGQGHGDEQYF.

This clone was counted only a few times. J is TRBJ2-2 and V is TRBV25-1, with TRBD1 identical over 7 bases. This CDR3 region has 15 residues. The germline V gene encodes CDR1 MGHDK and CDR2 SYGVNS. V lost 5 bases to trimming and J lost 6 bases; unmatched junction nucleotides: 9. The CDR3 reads CASSLDRTFPGELFF. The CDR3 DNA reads TGTGCCAGCAGTCTGGACAGGACTTTCCCCGGGGAGCTGTTTTTT.

The CDR3 sequence is CATSDLTRVPLNTEAFF. For the CDR3, the DNA is TGTGCCACCAGTGATTTAACCAGGGTCCCTCTGAACACTGAAGCTTTCTTT. This chain links TRBV24-1 with TRBJ1-1; D is perhaps TRBD1 (5 bases). V was shortened by 1 base and J by 0 bases, with 14 bases between the two germline ends. Germline-derived CDR1 and CDR2 are KGHDR and SFDVKD. The CDR3 has 17 amino acids.

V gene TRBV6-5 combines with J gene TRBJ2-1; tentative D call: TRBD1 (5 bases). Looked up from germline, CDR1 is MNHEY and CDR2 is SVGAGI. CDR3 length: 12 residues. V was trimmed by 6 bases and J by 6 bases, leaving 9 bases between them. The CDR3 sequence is CASRRQGNEQFF. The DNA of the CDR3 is TGTGCCAGCAGAAGGCAGGGCAATGAGCAGTTCTTC.

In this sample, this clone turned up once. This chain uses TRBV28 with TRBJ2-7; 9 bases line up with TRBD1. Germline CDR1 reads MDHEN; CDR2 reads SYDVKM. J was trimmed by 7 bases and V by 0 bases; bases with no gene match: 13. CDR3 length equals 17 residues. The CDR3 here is CASSLWSGTGLYGEQYF. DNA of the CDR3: TGTGCCAGCAGTTTATGGTCAGGGACAGGGCTTTACGGTGAGCAGTACTTC.

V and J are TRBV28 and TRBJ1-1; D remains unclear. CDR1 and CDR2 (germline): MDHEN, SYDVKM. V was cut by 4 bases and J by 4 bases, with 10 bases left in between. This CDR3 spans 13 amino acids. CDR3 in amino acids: CASSYGRGTEAFF. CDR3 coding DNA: TGTGCCAGCAGTTACGGCCGAGGCACTGAAGCTTTCTTT.

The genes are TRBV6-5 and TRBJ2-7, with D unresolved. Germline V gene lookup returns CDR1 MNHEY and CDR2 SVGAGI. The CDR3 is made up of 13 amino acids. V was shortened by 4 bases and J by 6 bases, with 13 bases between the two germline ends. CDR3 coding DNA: TGTGCCAGCAGTTCCCTCGAGACTTCCGAGCAGTACTTC. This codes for CASSSLETSEQYF.

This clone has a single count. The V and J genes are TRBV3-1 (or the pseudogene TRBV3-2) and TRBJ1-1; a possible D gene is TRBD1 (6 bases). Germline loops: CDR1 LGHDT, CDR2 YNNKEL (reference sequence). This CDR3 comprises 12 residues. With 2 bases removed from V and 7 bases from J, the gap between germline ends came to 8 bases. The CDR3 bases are TGTGCCAGCAGCCAACCGGACAGTGAAGCTTTCTTT. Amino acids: CASSQPDSEAFF.

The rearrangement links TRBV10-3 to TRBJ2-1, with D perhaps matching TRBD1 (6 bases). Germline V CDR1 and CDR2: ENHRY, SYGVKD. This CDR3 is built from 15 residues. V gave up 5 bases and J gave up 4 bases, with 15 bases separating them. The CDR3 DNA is TGTGCCATCAGTCAGCTCACAGGGCTGTACAATGAGCAGTTCTTC. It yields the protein CAISQLTGLYNEQFF.

The CDR3 region has the DNA TGTGCCAGCAGCGTAGCAGGTCAAGAGACCCAGTACTTC. It is translated as CASSVAGQETQYF. This rearrangement joins TRBV9 to TRBJ2-5; D gene ambiguous. The CDR3 spans 13 residues. From germline, CDR1 is SGDLS and CDR2 YYNGEE. V lost 0 bases to trimming and J lost 2 bases, with 5 bases between them.

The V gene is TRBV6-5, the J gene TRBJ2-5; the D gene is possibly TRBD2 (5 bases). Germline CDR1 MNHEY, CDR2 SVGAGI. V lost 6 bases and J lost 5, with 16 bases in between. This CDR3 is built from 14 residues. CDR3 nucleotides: TGTGCCAGCAGCCTGACGCCGGAGGTGGAGACCCAGTACTTC. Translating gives CASSLTPEVETQYF.

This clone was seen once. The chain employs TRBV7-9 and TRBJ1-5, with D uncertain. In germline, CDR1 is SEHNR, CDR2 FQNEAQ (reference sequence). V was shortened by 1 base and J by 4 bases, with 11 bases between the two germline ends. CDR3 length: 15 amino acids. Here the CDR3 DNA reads TGTGCCAGCAGCTTAGGGGCAGCCAAAAATCAGCCCCAGCATTTT. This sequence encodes CASSLGAAKNQPQHF.

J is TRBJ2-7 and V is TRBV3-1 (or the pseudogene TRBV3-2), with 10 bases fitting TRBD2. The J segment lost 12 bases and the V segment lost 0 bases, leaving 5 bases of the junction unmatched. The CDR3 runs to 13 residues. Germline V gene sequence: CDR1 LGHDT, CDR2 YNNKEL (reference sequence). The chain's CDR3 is CASSQEQAGGPYF. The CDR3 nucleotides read TGTGCCAGCAGCCAAGAGCAAGCGGGAGGGCCGTACTTC.

The CDR3: CASSLPAGGAETQYF. The CDR3 DNA is TGTGCCAGCAGCCTCCCCGCAGGGGGCGCAGAGACCCAGTACTTC. The chain employs TRBV28 and TRBJ2-5; 8 bases fit TRBD1. The ends lost 6 bases at V and 4 bases at J; junction bases unmatched: 10. The germline V gene encodes CDR1 MDHEN and CDR2 SYDVKM. CDR3 size: 15 residues.

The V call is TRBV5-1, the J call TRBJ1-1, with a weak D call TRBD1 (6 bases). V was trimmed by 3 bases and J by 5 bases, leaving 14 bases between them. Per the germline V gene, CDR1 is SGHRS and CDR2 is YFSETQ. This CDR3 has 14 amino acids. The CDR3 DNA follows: TGCGCCAGCAGCTGGGATTTAGGGGGAACTGAAGCTTTCTTT. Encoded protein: CASSWDLGGTEAFF.

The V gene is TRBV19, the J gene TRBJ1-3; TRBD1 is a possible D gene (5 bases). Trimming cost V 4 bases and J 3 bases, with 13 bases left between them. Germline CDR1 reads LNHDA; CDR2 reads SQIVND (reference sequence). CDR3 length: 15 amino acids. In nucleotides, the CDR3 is TGTGCCAGTAGTAGCAGGGAGGTCTTTGGAAACACCATATATTTT. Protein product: CASSSREVFGNTIYF.

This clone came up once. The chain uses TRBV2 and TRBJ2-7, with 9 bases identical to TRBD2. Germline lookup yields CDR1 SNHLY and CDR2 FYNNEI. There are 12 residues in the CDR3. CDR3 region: CASSGNRYEQYF. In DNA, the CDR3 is TGTGCGTCTAGCGGGAACCGCTACGAGCAGTACTTC. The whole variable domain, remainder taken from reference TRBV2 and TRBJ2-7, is EPEVTQTPSHQVTQMGQEVILRCVPISNHLYFYWYRQILGQKVEFLVSFYNNEISEKSEIFDDQFSVERPDGSNFTLKIRSTKLEDSAMYFCASSGNRYEQYFGPGTRLTVT.